This T cell receptor (beta chain) comes out of a study of breast tumors, draining lymph nodes, adjacent tissues. Via MiXCR, TCRdb re-called the multiplex PCR reads, giving one row per CDR3 protein. The data hold roughly 110,000 distinct CDR3 sequences, with approximately 28% observed a single time. Overall study results and limits: Most tumor T cells seemingly derive from lymph node, then expand in tumor. That most tumor T cells come from lymph nodes remained unproven. Tumors had less TCR diversity than lymph nodes, more than nontumor tissue.

This CDR3 is built from 14 residues. Trimming removed 8 bases from V and 5 bases from J, with 16 bases in between. Germline assignment: CDR1 SGDLS and CDR2 YYNGEE. Samples came from axillary lymph nodes draining the breast cancer. This clonotype was recorded many times. The antigen remains unidentified. This chain uses TRBV9 with TRBJ2-2; the D is unclear. The sample consisted of axillary lymph node tissue. The clonotype originates from a female donor with breast cancer. Some clones in this sample may be carry-over from other donors' samples. The CDR3 DNA is TGTGCCAGTCGGTCCGGCCAGACGACCGGGGAGCTGTTTTTT. Its protein is CASRSGQTTGELFF.